Below are 16 T cell receptor beta chains sequenced from a single sample in a study of regulatory T cells in long-lasting Graves disease. In building TCR beta libraries, iRepertoire HTBI primers were used together with Arm-PCR of CDR3 regions. From the multiplex PCR reads, TCRdb called clonotypes with MiXCR, one entry per CDR3 protein. The sample contains 380,000 or so distinct CDR3 sequences, around 15% of which appear only once. Time point noted: newly diagnosed GD, antithyroid drugs for less than 3 months. There was RNA extracted from PBMCs, and the TCR library was made from it. The same sample was also studied in work on T cells in Graves' hyperthyroidism and ophthalmopathy.

The specimen was peripheral blood mononuclear cells (PBMCs), collected at new diagnosis, from a patient treated with antithyroid drugs. The receptors derive from a young woman with Graves disease.

In this sample, this clonotype turned up many times. The chain employs TRBV2 and TRBJ2-2; D ambiguous. This CDR3 has 13 amino acids. The V gene's germline CDR1 is SNHLY and CDR2 FYNNEI. Trimming removed 6 bases from V and 5 bases from J, with 10 bases in between. CDR3: CASRGPPTGELFF. CDR3 coding DNA: TGTGCCAGCAGGGGCCCTCCAACCGGGGAGCTGTTTTTT.

This clonotype was detected many times. V usage is TRBV28 and J usage is TRBJ2-7; TRBD2 agrees at 8 bases. The CDR3 is 14 residues long. Germline-derived CDR1 and CDR2 are MDHEN and SYDVKM. J gave up 5 bases and V 4 bases, and 7 bases lay outside the gene matches. In DNA, the CDR3 is TGTGCCAGCAGTTCAATCCGGGGGGGGAACGAGCAGTACTTC. It specifies CASSSIRGGNEQYF.

This clonotype was found many times. This rearrangement joins TRBV6-2 or TRBV6-3 to TRBJ2-7, with D unresolved. The CDR3 consists of 16 residues. Trimming removed 0 bases at V and 2 bases at J, with 14 bases between. The V gene's germline CDR1 is MNHEY and CDR2 SVGEGT. CDR3 in DNA: TGTGCCAGCAGTTACTCGATGTTATTGGCAGCCTACGAGCAGTACTTC. It codes for CASSYSMLLAAYEQYF.

In this sample, this clonotype turned up many times. V is TRBV6-2 or TRBV6-3 and J is TRBJ2-7, with 8 bases fitting TRBD1. The CDR3 extends over 13 amino acids. V shed 2 bases, J shed 6 bases, and the junction held 3 bases outside the gene matches. CDR1 MNHEY and CDR2 SVGEGT come from the germline V gene. The CDR3 DNA follows: TGTGCCAGCAGTTACGCCGACAGGGGCGAGCAGTACTTC. Residues: CASSYADRGEQYF.

This clonotype was found many times. This chain uses TRBV12-3 or TRBV12-4 with TRBJ1-2; 7 bases agree with TRBD1. J gave up 4 bases and V 3 bases, and 11 bases lay outside the gene matches. This CDR3 contains 16 residues. The CDR3 bases are TGTGCCAGCAGTTTTTTGAACAGGGGAGCGATCTATGGCTACACCTTC. Translated, it gives CASSFLNRGAIYGYTF.

This clonotype was found a few times. The genes are TRBV6-1 and TRBJ2-5, with D possibly TRBD2 on 5 matching bases. Germline V gives CDR1 MNHNS, CDR2 SASEGT. The CDR3 extends over 15 amino acids. V gave up 2 bases and J gave up 2 bases, with 12 bases separating them. CDR3 bases: TGTGCCAGCAGTGAACGGGGTCACGGGCAAGAGACCCAGTACTTC. It yields the protein CASSERGHGQETQYF.

This chain connects TRBV29-1 to TRBJ2-3; either TRBD1 or TRBD2 may supply D (5 bases each). The germline V and J ends were trimmed by 2 bases and 1 base, with 10 bases remaining between them. The CDR3 has 14 residues. In germline, CDR1 is SQVTM, CDR2 ANQGSEA. The CDR3 DNA sequence: TGCAGCGTTGAATCCCCGGGGCGCACAGATACGCAGTATTTT. Protein: CSVESPGRTDTQYF.

This sequence joins TRBV7-2 and TRBJ2-2; D is possibly TRBD1 (6 bases). There are 19 residues in the CDR3. The germline V and J ends were trimmed by 2 bases and 2 bases, with 21 bases remaining between them. In germline, CDR1 is SGHTA, CDR2 FQGNSA. As DNA, the CDR3 is TGTGCCAGCAGCTTAAAATCCAGCCAGGGGCCTGATAACACCGGGGAGCTGTTTTTT. It yields the protein CASSLKSSQGPDNTGELFF.

V gene TRBV20-1 combines with J gene TRBJ2-5; D is ambiguous. In germline, CDR1 is DFQATT, CDR2 SNEGSKA (reference sequence). Trimming pared 8 bases from V and 1 base from J, leaving 5 bases between. The CDR3 is 10 residues long. The DNA of the CDR3 is TGCAGTAACGGCCAAGAGACCCAGTACTTC. It encodes CSNGQETQYF.

This clonotype was picked up many times. The J gene is TRBJ2-3, the V gene TRBV9, with D perhaps matching TRBD1 (6 bases). The germline V gene encodes CDR1 SGDLS and CDR2 YYNGEE. Trimming cost V 4 bases and J 0 bases, with 15 bases left between them. The CDR3 is 16 amino acids. The CDR3 region has the DNA TGTGCCAGCAGCCTTCAAGGGGGTCTAAGCACAGATACGCAGTATTTT. Protein product: CASSLQGGLSTDTQYF.

This clonotype has a handful of counts. The genes are TRBV27 and TRBJ1-2; D may be TRBD1 (5 bases). Germline V CDR1 and CDR2: MNHEY, SMNVEV (reference sequence). V was cut by 5 bases and J by 0 bases, with 13 bases left in between. There are 15 residues in the CDR3. This CDR3 reads CASSADSGANYGYTF. The CDR3 DNA sequence: TGTGCCAGCAGTGCTGACAGCGGAGCTAACTATGGCTACACCTTC.

This clonotype was seen only a few times. The chain has TRBV19 and TRBJ2-6, with 10 bases that match TRBD1. The CDR3 spans 17 residues. Looked up from germline, CDR1 is LNHDA and CDR2 is SQIVND (reference sequence). J lost 2 bases, V lost 5 bases, and 6 bases had no gene match. The CDR3: CASSRQGALAGANVLTF. CDR3 coding DNA: TGTGCCAGTAGTCGACAGGGGGCGCTTGCTGGGGCCAACGTCCTGACTTTC.

With respect to this clonotype: A much larger clone differs from this one at a single base, so this may be a read error. V usage is TRBV20-1 and J usage is TRBJ1-5; tentatively, D is TRBD1 (6 bases). Germline V gene data show CDR1 as DFQATT and CDR2 as SNEGSKA (reference sequence). This CDR3 contains 15 residues. CDR3 nucleotide sequence: TGCAGTGCTAGACCGCCGGGAAGGGGGTATCAGCCCCGGCATTTT. The encoded protein is CSARPPGRGYQPRHF.

This clonotype was observed at least ten times. The chain combines TRBV7-9 with TRBJ1-2, with 8 nucleotides matching TRBD1. The CDR3 length is 16 residues. V gave up 2 bases and J gave up 0 bases; unmatched junction bases: 5. Germline assignment: CDR1 SEHNR and CDR2 FQNEAQ (reference sequence). CDR3 DNA: TGTGCCAGCAGCTTAAGCGGACAGGGAGCTAACTATGGCTACACCTTC. It codes for CASSLSGQGANYGYTF.

A single count supports this clonotype. V and J are TRBV20-1 and TRBJ2-3; D may be TRBD2 (7 bases). The CDR3 extends over 15 amino acids. Between the trimmed V and J ends, which lost 3 bases and 1 base, there was a span of 14 bases. From germline, CDR1 is DFQATT and CDR2 SNEGSKA (reference sequence). The CDR3 DNA follows: TGCAGTGCTAGCGGGGGGACACATCGCACAGATACGCAGTATTTT. Its protein is CSASGGTHRTDTQYF.

This clonotype was observed a few times. The gene calls are TRBV7-9 and TRBJ2-7; D not certain. CDR1 is SEHNR and CDR2 is FQNEAQ in the germline V gene (reference sequence). Trimming pared 5 bases from V and 5 bases from J, leaving 13 bases between. The CDR3 consists of 13 residues. The chain's CDR3 is CASSPSMLNEQYF. In nucleotides, the CDR3 is TGTGCCAGCAGCCCCTCAATGCTTAACGAGCAGTACTTC.